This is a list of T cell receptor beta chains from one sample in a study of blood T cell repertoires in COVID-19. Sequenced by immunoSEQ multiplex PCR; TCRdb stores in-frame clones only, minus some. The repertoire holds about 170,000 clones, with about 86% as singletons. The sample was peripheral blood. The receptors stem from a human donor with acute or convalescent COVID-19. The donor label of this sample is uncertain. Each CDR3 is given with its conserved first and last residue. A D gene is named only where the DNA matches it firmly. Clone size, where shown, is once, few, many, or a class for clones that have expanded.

cdr3_nt: TGTGCCAGCAGTTTTGACTCTGCTAGCAATCAGCCCCAGCATTTT
cdr3_aa: CASSFDSASNQPQHF
v_call: TRBV6-5
clone_size: -
j_call: TRBJ1-5
cdr3_length: 15
d_call: -

cdr3_nt: TGTGCCAGCAGCGAAATTACAGGGGGTAATGCTTTCTTT
cdr3_aa: CASSEITGGNAFF
v_call: TRBV12-3/TRBV12-4
clone_size: -
j_call: TRBJ1-1
cdr3_length: 13
d_call: TRBD1

cdr3_nt: TGCAGCGTAGAGGGACAGGGGGCGTCGGGGGCCAACGTCCTGACTTTC
cdr3_aa: CSVEGQGASGANVLTF
v_call: TRBV29-1
clone_size: once
j_call: TRBJ2-6
cdr3_length: 16
d_call: TRBD1

cdr3_nt: TGTGCCAGCACCAGTCTGACAGCGAGCTCTGGAAACACCATATATTTT
cdr3_aa: CASTSLTASSGNTIYF
v_call: TRBV6-6
clone_size: -
j_call: TRBJ1-3
cdr3_length: 16
d_call: -

cdr3_nt: TGTGCCAGCAGTGAACAGCGGGAGGTCGGGGAGCTGTTTTTT
cdr3_aa: CASSEQREVGELFF
v_call: TRBV2
clone_size: -
j_call: TRBJ2-2
cdr3_length: 14
d_call: TRBD2

cdr3_nt: TGTGCCAGCAGCACCAGACTAGCGGCATATTACAATGAGCAGTTCTTC
cdr3_aa: CASSTRLAAYYNEQFF
v_call: TRBV21-1
clone_size: -
j_call: TRBJ2-1
cdr3_length: 16
d_call: -

cdr3_nt: TGTGCCAGCAGCTTAGTCTCTAGCCCTGAGCAGTTCTTC
cdr3_aa: CASSLVSSPEQFF
v_call: TRBV11-3
clone_size: once
j_call: TRBJ2-1
cdr3_length: 13
d_call: -

cdr3_nt: TGTGCCAGTAGTAAGTTGGGGGCCCTCTATGGCTACACCTTC
cdr3_aa: CASSKLGALYGYTF
v_call: TRBV19
clone_size: few
j_call: TRBJ1-2
cdr3_length: 14
d_call: -

cdr3_nt: TGTGCCAGCAGTTATGTGGCCTCTGGGGCCAACGTCCTGACTTTC
cdr3_aa: CASSYVASGANVLTF
v_call: TRBV6-2/TRBV6-3
clone_size: once
j_call: TRBJ2-6
cdr3_length: 15
d_call: -

cdr3_nt: TGTGCCATCAGTCGGACAGGGAAAGAGACCCAGTACTTC
cdr3_aa: CAISRTGKETQYF
v_call: TRBV10-3
clone_size: -
j_call: TRBJ2-5
cdr3_length: 13
d_call: TRBD1

cdr3_nt: TGTGCCAGCAGCCAAGTGGATGGAGGGGCTTTCTTT
cdr3_aa: CASSQVDGGAFF
v_call: TRBV3-1/TRBV3-2
clone_size: -
j_call: TRBJ1-1
cdr3_length: 12
d_call: -

cdr3_nt: TGTGCCAGCAGCCCCGGACTAGCGGGGGTTGATACGCAGTATTTT
cdr3_aa: CASSPGLAGVDTQYF
v_call: TRBV6-5
clone_size: -
j_call: TRBJ2-3
cdr3_length: 15
d_call: TRBD2

cdr3_nt: TGTGCCAGCAGCCGACCCCTGGGACAGGGTGACACCGGGGAGCTGTTTTTT
cdr3_aa: CASSRPLGQGDTGELFF
v_call: TRBV4-2
clone_size: -
j_call: TRBJ2-2
cdr3_length: 17
d_call: TRBD1

cdr3_nt: TGTGCCAGCAGTGAAATAGTACAGGGGGCTTGGGATAATTCACCCCTCCACTTT
cdr3_aa: CASSEIVQGAWDNSPLHF
v_call: TRBV6-1
clone_size: -
j_call: TRBJ1-6
cdr3_length: 18
d_call: TRBD1

cdr3_nt: TGTGCCACACAAAGGACAGGGAGCTCCTACGAGCAGTACTTC
cdr3_aa: CATQRTGSSYEQYF
v_call: TRBV6-5
clone_size: -
j_call: TRBJ2-7
cdr3_length: 14
d_call: TRBD1

cdr3_nt: TGTGCCAGCAGCTTTTCAGGGGGGAACACTGAAGCTTTCTTT
cdr3_aa: CASSFSGGNTEAFF
v_call: TRBV11-3
clone_size: -
j_call: TRBJ1-1
cdr3_length: 14
d_call: TRBD1

cdr3_nt: TGTGCCAGCAGCTTAGGCCGCGGGACTAGCGGGAGAAACAATGAGCAGTTCTTC
cdr3_aa: CASSLGRGTSGRNNEQFF
v_call: TRBV7-3
clone_size: -
j_call: TRBJ2-1
cdr3_length: 18
d_call: TRBD2

cdr3_nt: TGTGCCAGCAGCCAAGCAGCAGGGCTAATGGGCTACACCTTC
cdr3_aa: CASSQAAGLMGYTF
v_call: TRBV3-1/TRBV3-2
clone_size: few
j_call: TRBJ1-2
cdr3_length: 14
d_call: -

cdr3_nt: TGTGCCAGCAGTCAGATGAGGGAGACCCAGTACTTC
cdr3_aa: CASSQMRETQYF
v_call: TRBV6-5
clone_size: -
j_call: TRBJ2-5
cdr3_length: 12
d_call: -

cdr3_nt: TGTGCCGGGAGGGGGGCAGATACGCAGTATTTT
cdr3_aa: CAGRGADTQYF
v_call: TRBV6-5
clone_size: -
j_call: TRBJ2-3
cdr3_length: 11
d_call: -

cdr3_nt: TGTGCCAGCAGTTACTCGAGGCGGGGGGGTACCGGGGAGCTGTTTTTT
cdr3_aa: CASSYSRRGGTGELFF
v_call: TRBV6-5
clone_size: few
j_call: TRBJ2-2
cdr3_length: 16
d_call: TRBD2

cdr3_nt: TGTGCCAGCAGCCAAGAGGGCCGACGGGGTGAGACTGAAGCTTTCTTT
cdr3_aa: CASSQEGRRGETEAFF
v_call: TRBV3-1/TRBV3-2
clone_size: -
j_call: TRBJ1-1
cdr3_length: 16
d_call: -

cdr3_nt: TGTGCCAGCTCACTCACAGGGGGATCAGGTCAGCCCCAGCATTTT
cdr3_aa: CASSLTGGSGQPQHF
v_call: TRBV27
clone_size: -
j_call: TRBJ1-5
cdr3_length: 15
d_call: TRBD1

cdr3_nt: TGTGCCAGCAGCCAATGGGACTCATACGAGCAGTACTTC
cdr3_aa: CASSQWDSYEQYF
v_call: TRBV3-1/TRBV3-2
clone_size: once
j_call: TRBJ2-7
cdr3_length: 13
d_call: -

cdr3_nt: TGTGCCAGCAGCCCCCTCCCAGCGGGCGGGGAGCTGTTTTTT
cdr3_aa: CASSPLPAGGELFF
v_call: TRBV7-2
clone_size: -
j_call: TRBJ2-2
cdr3_length: 14
d_call: -

cdr3_nt: TGTGCCAGCAGTGGACCAGGGGGCAATCAGCCCCAGCATTTT
cdr3_aa: CASSGPGGNQPQHF
v_call: TRBV2
clone_size: -
j_call: TRBJ1-5
cdr3_length: 14
d_call: -

cdr3_nt: TGTGCCAGCAGGCGCGCCTTGAACACCGGGGAGCTGTTTTTT
cdr3_aa: CASRRALNTGELFF
v_call: TRBV11-2
clone_size: -
j_call: TRBJ2-2
cdr3_length: 14
d_call: -

cdr3_nt: TGCGCCAGCAGCAGGGGACTAGCGGGAGTTTGGTCCTACAATGAGCAGTTCTTC
cdr3_aa: CASSRGLAGVWSYNEQFF
v_call: TRBV5-1
clone_size: -
j_call: TRBJ2-1
cdr3_length: 18
d_call: TRBD2

cdr3_nt: TGTGCCAGCAGCGCCCGGGCCAGGGAGGGTGGGGAGCTGTTTTTT
cdr3_aa: CASSARAREGGELFF
v_call: TRBV2
clone_size: -
j_call: TRBJ2-2
cdr3_length: 15
d_call: TRBD2

cdr3_nt: TGTGCCAGCAGTGAGGGGGGGTCCGGCTACGAGCAGTACTTC
cdr3_aa: CASSEGGSGYEQYF
v_call: TRBV2
clone_size: -
j_call: TRBJ2-7
cdr3_length: 14
d_call: TRBD2

cdr3_nt: TGTGCCAGCTCAGGGAGCGGGGAGGCTGAAGCTTTCTTT
cdr3_aa: CASSGSGEAEAFF
v_call: TRBV18
clone_size: -
j_call: TRBJ1-1
cdr3_length: 13
d_call: -

cdr3_nt: TGCGCCAGCAGCCCAGGGACTAGCGGGGGTGCAGATACGCAGTATTTT
cdr3_aa: CASSPGTSGGADTQYF
v_call: TRBV5-1
clone_size: -
j_call: TRBJ2-3
cdr3_length: 16
d_call: TRBD2

cdr3_nt: TGTGCCTGGAGTGAGCGGACCGGGGAGCTGTTTTTT
cdr3_aa: CAWSERTGELFF
v_call: TRBV30
clone_size: -
j_call: TRBJ2-2
cdr3_length: 12
d_call: -

cdr3_nt: TGTGCCAGCAGCACACTAGCGGGGGAGCAGTACTTC
cdr3_aa: CASSTLAGEQYF
v_call: TRBV12-3/TRBV12-4
clone_size: -
j_call: TRBJ2-7
cdr3_length: 12
d_call: TRBD2

cdr3_nt: TGTGCCAGCAGCGTAGGCGGGGCCTTCGGCAATGAGCAGTTCTTC
cdr3_aa: CASSVGGAFGNEQFF
v_call: TRBV9
clone_size: -
j_call: TRBJ2-1
cdr3_length: 15
d_call: -

cdr3_nt: TGTAGTCTAGCGGGGAAGGATACGCAGTATTTT
cdr3_aa: CSLAGKDTQYF
v_call: TRBV29-1
clone_size: -
j_call: TRBJ2-3
cdr3_length: 11
d_call: TRBD2

cdr3_nt: TGTGCCAGTAGTATAGATCAGCCAGGGGCAAATTCACCCCTCCACTTT
cdr3_aa: CASSIDQPGANSPLHF
v_call: TRBV19
clone_size: -
j_call: TRBJ1-6
cdr3_length: 16
d_call: -

cdr3_nt: TGTGCCAGCAGCTTAGCAGGGGGCGTAGAACAGCCCCAGCATTTT
cdr3_aa: CASSLAGGVEQPQHF
v_call: TRBV7-9
clone_size: -
j_call: TRBJ1-5
cdr3_length: 15
d_call: TRBD1

cdr3_nt: TGCGCCAGCAGCAGGACAGGGAGCAATTCACCCCTCCACTTT
cdr3_aa: CASSRTGSNSPLHF
v_call: TRBV5-1
clone_size: -
j_call: TRBJ1-6
cdr3_length: 14
d_call: TRBD1

cdr3_nt: TGTGCCAGCAGCCGCACAGGGGTCACAGATACGCAGTATTTT
cdr3_aa: CASSRTGVTDTQYF
v_call: TRBV6-5
clone_size: once
j_call: TRBJ2-3
cdr3_length: 14
d_call: TRBD1

cdr3_nt: TGTGCCAGCAGCGTAGCTCAAGGACAGGGTTCTACAGATACGCAGTATTTT
cdr3_aa: CASSVAQGQGSTDTQYF
v_call: TRBV9
clone_size: few
j_call: TRBJ2-3
cdr3_length: 17
d_call: TRBD1

cdr3_nt: TGTGCCAGCAGTTATGCAATTAGCTCCTACAATGAGCAGTTCTTC
cdr3_aa: CASSYAISSYNEQFF
v_call: TRBV2
clone_size: -
j_call: TRBJ2-1
cdr3_length: 15
d_call: -

cdr3_nt: TGTGCCAGCAGCTTAGCACTAGGGGGGGCCGGCTATGGCTACACCTTC
cdr3_aa: CASSLALGGAGYGYTF
v_call: TRBV7-6
clone_size: -
j_call: TRBJ1-2
cdr3_length: 16
d_call: -

cdr3_nt: TGTGCCAGCAGCCTCGAAGGGGGCCAGCCCCAGCATTTT
cdr3_aa: CASSLEGGQPQHF
v_call: TRBV6-2/TRBV6-3
clone_size: -
j_call: TRBJ1-5
cdr3_length: 13
d_call: TRBD1

cdr3_nt: TGTGCCAGCAGACCCTCGGGGGGGGCTGAAGCTTTCTTT
cdr3_aa: CASRPSGGAEAFF
v_call: TRBV28
clone_size: -
j_call: TRBJ1-1
cdr3_length: 13
d_call: -

cdr3_nt: TGTGCCAGCAGCCCTCGGACTAGCGGGGAGGTAGAGACCCAGTACTTC
cdr3_aa: CASSPRTSGEVETQYF
v_call: TRBV3-1/TRBV3-2
clone_size: -
j_call: TRBJ2-5
cdr3_length: 16
d_call: TRBD2

cdr3_nt: TGCGCCAGCAGCCAAGATAAAGGCAGGGAATATGGCTACACCTTC
cdr3_aa: CASSQDKGREYGYTF
v_call: TRBV4-1
clone_size: -
j_call: TRBJ1-2
cdr3_length: 15
d_call: -

cdr3_nt: TGTGCCAGTAGTTTTAGACGGGATTTAAATGAAAAACTGTTTTTT
cdr3_aa: CASSFRRDLNEKLFF
v_call: TRBV19
clone_size: once
j_call: TRBJ1-4
cdr3_length: 15
d_call: -

cdr3_nt: TGCGCCAGCAGCGGGGACAGGGGGCTTCGATCACCCCTCCACTTT
cdr3_aa: CASSGDRGLRSPLHF
v_call: TRBV5-1
clone_size: -
j_call: TRBJ1-6
cdr3_length: 15
d_call: TRBD1

cdr3_nt: TGTGCCAGCAGCTACCAAATGGCGAGGGGGCGCGGGGAGACCCAGTACTTC
cdr3_aa: CASSYQMARGRGETQYF
v_call: TRBV3-1/TRBV3-2
clone_size: -
j_call: TRBJ2-5
cdr3_length: 17
d_call: TRBD1

cdr3_nt: TGTGCCAGTAGTACCGCCGACAGCTATGGCTACACCTTC
cdr3_aa: CASSTADSYGYTF
v_call: TRBV19
clone_size: -
j_call: TRBJ1-2
cdr3_length: 13
d_call: -

cdr3_nt: TGTGCCAGCAGCTTACAAGGGGTAAACTATGGCTACACCTTC
cdr3_aa: CASSLQGVNYGYTF
v_call: TRBV7-9
clone_size: -
j_call: TRBJ1-2
cdr3_length: 14
d_call: -

cdr3_nt: TGTGCCAGCAGCCAAGGGGGCGATGGGAATTCACCCCTCCACTTT
cdr3_aa: CASSQGGDGNSPLHF
v_call: TRBV3-1/TRBV3-2
clone_size: -
j_call: TRBJ1-6
cdr3_length: 15
d_call: -